This T cell receptor (beta chain) was sequenced in a study of T cells after yellow fever vaccination. In TCRdb, the 5' RACE reads were re-called with MiXCR into one record per CDR3 protein. The sample shows about 240,000 distinct CDR3 sequences, about 7% of them seen only once. This clonotype was recorded a few times. This CDR3 contains 14 residues. Germline lookup yields CDR1 DFQATT and CDR2 SNEGSKA (reference sequence). V was clipped by 3 bases and J by 9 bases; unmatched bases: 7. The TCR comes from a man aged 25 to 40 who received the YFV17D yellow fever vaccine. The source was CD4+ T cells sorted from PBMCs, collected 15 days after the yellow fever booster vaccination. This rearrangement joins TRBV20-1 to TRBJ2-1; 11 bases match TRBD2. The CDR3 sequence is CSARGIAGGAEQFF. The CDR3, as DNA: TGCAGTGCTAGGGGAATAGCGGGAGGGGCTGAGCAGTTCTTC.